These T cell receptor beta chains were read from a single sample in a study of blood T cell repertoires in COVID-19. Here immunoSEQ multiplex PCR was the method, and the copy in TCRdb shows in-frame clones only, minus some. The profile shows about 130,000 clones, about four fifths of them singletons. The sequenced material came from peripheral blood. The receptor set was obtained from an elderly man with acute or convalescent COVID-19. Each CDR3 is given with its conserved first and last residue. The D gene is left open where the match is weak. For some rows the clone size is stated as once, few or many, or as a class when expanded; others skip it.

.,TRBV3-1/TRBV3-2,TRBJ1-3,.,CASSRVAGNTIYF,TGTGCCAGCAGCCGAGTTGCAGGAAACACCATATATTTT
TRBD1,TRBV28,TRBJ1-6,.,CASKGTGNSPLHF,TGTGCCAGCAAGGGGACAGGGAATTCACCCCTCCACTTT
TRBD1,TRBV7-3,TRBJ2-3,.,CASSRDRDTDTQYF,TGTGCCAGCAGCAGGGACAGGGACACAGATACGCAGTATTTT
.,TRBV7-8,TRBJ2-2,.,CASSTRTRSNTGELFF,TGTGCCAGCAGCACCCGGACTCGATCGAACACCGGGGAGCTGTTTTTT
TRBD1,TRBV6-6,TRBJ2-3,.,CAGSRPRSDRGGTDTQYF,TGTGCCGGCAGCCGACCAAGATCTGACAGGGGGGGCACAGATACGCAGTATTTT
.,TRBV4-3,TRBJ1-1,.,CASSQVGTLNTEAFF,TGCGCCAGCAGCCAGGTGGGGACACTCAACACTGAAGCTTTCTTT
.,TRBV5-6,TRBJ2-5,.,CASSLVGLQETQYF,TGTGCCAGCAGCTTGGTGGGACTCCAAGAGACCCAGTACTTC
.,TRBV29-1,TRBJ1-3,.,CSTTGEGNTIYF,TGCAGCACCACCGGGGAGGGAAACACCATATATTTT
.,TRBV21-1,TRBJ1-3,.,CASSSRPLQGENTIYF,TGTGCCAGCAGCTCGCGACCCCTTCAGGGGGAAAACACCATATATTTT
.,TRBV9,TRBJ2-1,.,CASSEGSGVTQFF,TGTGCCAGCAGCGAGGGGTCGGGGGTGACGCAGTTCTTC
TRBD2,TRBV25-1,TRBJ2-1,few,CASTGSGAREQFF,TGTGCCAGCACTGGTAGCGGGGCCAGGGAGCAGTTCTTC
TRBD1,TRBV6-5,TRBJ2-3,.,CASSRTGRTDTQYF,TGTGCCAGCAGCCGGACAGGGCGCACAGATACGCAGTATTTT
.,TRBV7-2,TRBJ2-1,.,CASSLRAGSYNEQFF,TGTGCCAGCAGCTTAAGGGCGGGGTCCTACAATGAGCAGTTCTTC
.,TRBV29-1,TRBJ2-3,.,CSVGGVPTDTQYF,TGCAGCGTTGGCGGGGTCCCCACAGATACGCAGTATTTT
.,TRBV15,TRBJ2-2,.,CATSRGSGIAAGTGELFF,TGTGCCACCAGCAGAGGATCAGGGATCGCCGCTGGTACCGGGGAGCTGTTTTTT
TRBD1,TRBV27,TRBJ2-7,.,CASSRQGFYEQYF,TGTGCCAGCAGCAGACAGGGGTTCTACGAGCAGTACTTC
TRBD1,TRBV5-5,TRBJ1-5,.,CASSQDRFQPQHF,TGTGCCAGCAGCCAGGACAGGTTTCAGCCCCAGCATTTT
.,TRBV18,TRBJ1-1,.,CASSTSGGTNTEAFF,TGTGCCAGCTCGACGTCTGGGGGGACGAACACTGAAGCTTTCTTT
.,TRBV2,TRBJ1-6,many,CASSVNNSPLHF,TGTGCCAGCAGTGTTAATAATTCACCCCTCCACTTT
TRBD1,TRBV27,TRBJ1-5,.,CASSFGTGDQPQHF,TGTGCCAGCAGTTTCGGGACAGGGGATCAGCCCCAGCATTTT
TRBD2,TRBV2,TRBJ2-1,many,CASSVASGGGEQFF,TGTGCCAGCAGTGTCGCTAGCGGGGGGGGTGAGCAGTTCTTC
.,TRBV5-1,TRBJ1-4,.,CASSWEGTNEKLFF,TGCGCCAGCAGCTGGGAGGGAACTAATGAAAAACTGTTTTTT
.,TRBV18,TRBJ2-5,.,CASSPGRPQAQYF,TGTGCCAGCTCACCAGGGCGTCCTCAGGCCCAGTACTTC
.,TRBV6-2/TRBV6-3,TRBJ2-5,.,CASSLYQETQYF,TGTGCCAGCAGCCTCTACCAAGAGACCCAGTACTTC